This T cell receptor (beta chain) was profiled in a study of siplizumab effects on memory and regulatory T cells. Regarding the study as a whole: Mappable alloreactive CD4+ clones were on average around 69% Treg-derived with siplizumab, 25% to 30% in controls.

V shed 3 bases, J shed 0 bases, and the junction held 3 bases outside the gene matches. This CDR3 is built from 15 residues. Germline V lookup: CDR1 SGDLS, CDR2 YYNGEE. A note on this clone: Its matching antigen is unknown.

TCRdb's table, derived via immunoSEQ multiplex PCR, lists solely in-frame clones and lacks some. The sample has 100,000 or so clones, about 90% seen once. V usage is TRBV9 and J usage is TRBJ2-7, with 10 bases matching TRBD2. This clonotype originated in a human donor in good health. Some clones in this sample may be carry-over from other donors' samples. The sample consisted of CD4+ T cells sorted from blood. This chain's CDR3 is CASSGLAGGSYEQYF. CDR3 nucleotides: TGTGCCAGCAGCGGACTAGCGGGCGGCTCCTACGAGCAGTACTTC.